This TCR beta chain originates from a study of cytomegalovirus exposure and HLA in healthy donors. PCR involved 60 Vbeta and 13 Jbeta primers. As processed by the authors: Roughly 11 million shared chains were among the about 80 million unique TCR beta chains that a later analysis counted. Measured with immunoSEQ multiplex PCR; TCRdb has only the in-frame clones, and not every one. D and trimming come from the DNA, and the V and J calls and clone size come from that table. Its table lists some 72,000 clones. This TCR derives from a man aged 40-49 years in good health and CMV-seronegative. Sequenced sample: PBMCs.

The CDR3 DNA reads TGTGCCAGCAGCTCCCTCTCCTACGAGCAGTACTTC. This gives the protein CASSSLSYEQYF. This chain links TRBV7-2 with TRBJ2-7; D uncertain. This CDR3 is 12 amino acids long. Germline V gives CDR1 SGHTA, CDR2 FQGNSA. Trimming pared 4 bases from V and 0 bases from J, leaving 4 bases between.